This passage covers 19 T cell receptor beta chains from one sample sequenced in a study of cytomegalovirus exposure and HLA in healthy donors (dated by TCRdb to 2016 to 2017). The library was produced with the immunoSEQ multiplex PCR assay. For the multiplex PCR, a mixture combining 60 forward primers for TCR Vbeta segments and 13 reverse primers for TCR Jbeta segments was used. Imported from immuneACCESS, the table was reduced by TCRdb to in-frame sequences with V and J called. These copies leave out some clones; in studies compared against another copy, an unresolved V gene accounts for under half, and the cause of the remainder is not known. This sample is represented by approximately 160,000 clones; approximately 77% of them were singletons. Roughly 1.4% of the sample is held by the ten biggest clonotypes. Sequenced input: PBMCs. Every receptor here comes from a man aged 18-30 years in good health and CMV-seronegative.

The chain carries TRBV2 and TRBJ2-7, with TRBD1 identical over 8 bases. The CDR3 loop spans 13 amino acids. The germline V gene encodes CDR1 SNHLY and CDR2 FYNNEI. J was trimmed by 10 bases and V by 1 base; bases with no gene match: 6. CDR3 region: CASSEEARGQQYF. CDR3 nucleotides: TGTGCCAGCAGTGAAGAGGCCAGGGGGCAACAGTACTTC.

This clone has more than one count but fewer than ten. For the CDR3, the DNA is TGTGCCAGCAGCTTGGGGGAAGGACTAGCGGCCGTCTACGAGCAGTACTTC. Translating it yields CASSLGEGLAAVYEQYF. J is TRBJ2-7 and V is TRBV7-6; 10 bases fit TRBD2. Germline CDR1 reads SGHVS; CDR2 reads FNYEAQ. V was clipped by 3 bases and J by 3 bases; unmatched bases: 11. The CDR3 runs to 17 residues.

DNA of the CDR3: TGTGCCAGCAGCGTGACTAGCGGGGAGACCCAGTACTTC. Protein: CASSVTSGETQYF. The V and J genes are TRBV5-4 and TRBJ2-5; 10 bases are a match to TRBD2. V was pared by 4 bases and J by 5 bases, with 2 bases of the junction left unmatched. Germline loops: CDR1 SGHNT, CDR2 YYREEE (reference sequence). CDR3 length: 13 residues. Complete variable domain (other parts from reference TRBV5-4 and TRBJ2-5): ETGVTQSPTHLIKTRGQQVTLRCSSQSGHNTVSWYQQALGQGPQFIFQYYREEENGRGNFPPRFSGLQFPNYSSELNVNALELDDSALYLCASSVTSGETQYFGPGTRLLVL.

Regarding this clone: A junction boundary mismatches the germline segment, possibly from a read error. The chain links TRBV25-1 to TRBJ2-7; 11 bases fit TRBD2. Germline-derived CDR1 and CDR2 are MGHDK and SYGVNS. This CDR3 comprises 14 residues. As DNA, the CDR3 is TGTGCCAGCACTCCAGCCGGGACTAGCGGTCGATTGCGCTTC. Residues: CASTPAGTSGRLRF.

The V call is TRBV15, the J call TRBJ1-4, with a tentative D call TRBD1 (6 bases). The CDR3 runs to 16 residues. Germline V gene data show CDR1 as LNHNV and CDR2 as YYDKDF (reference sequence). Trimming removed 2 bases at V and 4 bases at J, with 14 bases between. CDR3 DNA sequence: TGTGCCACCAGCAGAAATCCAGGGGCTAATAATGAAAAACTGTTTTTT. This translates into CATSRNPGANNEKLFF.

This clone showed up just once. This chain joins TRBV18 and TRBJ1-3, with D unresolved. This CDR3 has 15 amino acids. Germline CDR1 reads KGHSH; CDR2 reads LQKENI. V lost 3 bases to trimming and J lost 1 base, with 10 bases between them. The CDR3 protein is CASSPESGSGNTIYF. The CDR3 region has the DNA TGTGCCAGCTCACCGGAGAGCGGGTCTGGAAACACCATATATTTT.

The rearrangement links TRBV5-1 to TRBJ2-5; perhaps TRBD2 as D (5 bases). The length of the CDR3 is 16 residues. V was shortened by 0 bases and J by 4 bases, with 16 bases between the two germline ends. In germline, CDR1 is SGHRS, CDR2 YFSETQ. The CDR3 DNA is TGCGCCAGCAGCTTGGGGCTAGCAGTACCCTCAGAGACCCAGTACTTC. The encoded protein is CASSLGLAVPSETQYF. The full variable domain, its missing parts supplied by reference TRBV5-1 and TRBJ2-5, is KAGVTQTPRYLIKTRGQQVTLSCSPISGHRSVSWYQQTPGQGLQFLFEYFSETQRNKGNFPGRFSGRQFSNSRSEMNVSTLELGDSALYLCASSLGLAVPSETQYFGPGTRLLVL.

The rearrangement links TRBV30 to TRBJ2-1; D gene unclear. Germline V lookup: CDR1 GTSNPN, CDR2 SVGIG (reference sequence). The CDR3 is 15 amino acids. Trimming removed 3 bases at V and 3 bases at J, with 15 bases between. The CDR3 DNA is TGTGCCTGGAGGGCGGCCCTACTTAACTACAATGAGCAGTTCTTC. This codes for CAWRAALLNYNEQFF.

Only a few counts were recorded for this clone. The chain employs TRBV19 and TRBJ2-7; weak D call: TRBD1 (6 bases). The CDR3 is 15 amino acids. V gave up 5 bases and J gave up 2 bases, with 16 bases separating them. Germline lookup yields CDR1 LNHDA and CDR2 SQIVND (reference sequence). The DNA of the CDR3 is TGTGCCAGTAGTTCCACCGGGACACCAGCCTACGAGCAGTACTTC. This gives the protein CASSSTGTPAYEQYF.

This clone was picked up one time. This chain connects TRBV5-8 to TRBJ2-4; 7 bases are shared with TRBD2. The V and J ends lost 0 bases and 0 bases, in that order; junction bases with no gene match: 15. The CDR3 is 20 amino acids. Germline V gene lookup returns CDR1 SGHTS and CDR2 YDEGEE. CDR3 residues: CASSLGAGYGRTEAKNIQYF. CDR3 nucleotide sequence: TGTGCCAGCAGCTTGGGGGCAGGCTACGGGAGGACCGAAGCCAAAAACATTCAGTACTTC.

The genes are TRBV29-1 and TRBJ2-2, with 8 bases aligning to TRBD1. CDR1 and CDR2 from the germline V gene are SQVTM and ANQGSEA. This CDR3 has 13 amino acids. J lost 6 bases, V lost 7 bases, and 7 bases had no gene match. The CDR3 sequence is CSATQGVAGELFF. CDR3 bases: TGCAGCGCCACACAGGGGGTAGCCGGGGAGCTGTTTTTT.

Points on this clone: Within the sample, other DNA sequences also encode this same CDR3. The chain carries TRBV2 and TRBJ2-5; the match to TRBD1 covers 10 bases. Losses at the gene ends were 6 bases for V and 1 base for J; bases not matched to a gene: 5. Germline assignment: CDR1 SNHLY and CDR2 FYNNEI. The CDR3 runs to 15 residues. CDR3 coding DNA: TGTGCCAGCAGCCCCGGGACAGGGGTCCAAGAGACCCAGTACTTC. Amino acids: CASSPGTGVQETQYF.

The chain uses TRBV5-4 and TRBJ2-1; D is perhaps TRBD2 (5 bases). With 2 bases removed from V and 3 bases from J, the gap between germline ends came to 15 bases. The CDR3 is 16 residues long. Germline assignment: CDR1 SGHNT and CDR2 YYREEE (reference sequence). Written as DNA, the CDR3 is TGTGCCAGCAGCTTCCCCGGACTGGTGGGCTACAATGAGCAGTTCTTC. This encodes CASSFPGLVGYNEQFF.

This clone was found once. The rearrangement uses TRBV28 and TRBJ2-7, with 9 bases that match TRBD1. The CDR3 has 14 amino acids. Germline loops: CDR1 MDHEN, CDR2 SYDVKM. Unmatched junction bases numbered 9, after V lost 6 bases and J lost 6 bases. CDR3 protein: CASREQGAHREQYF. CDR3 nucleotide sequence: TGTGCCAGCAGAGAACAGGGGGCGCATCGCGAGCAGTACTTC.

The chain recombines TRBV6-5 with TRBJ2-7; 11 bases are a match to TRBD1. Germline V lookup: CDR1 MNHEY, CDR2 SVGAGI. The CDR3 is 14 residues long. V was clipped by 6 bases and J by 7 bases; unmatched bases: 8. The CDR3 loop reads CASSRGQGAGEQYF. CDR3 DNA sequence: TGTGCCAGCAGCCGCGGACAGGGGGCGGGGGAGCAGTACTTC.

The chain carries TRBV5-6 and TRBJ2-2, with 15 nucleotides matching TRBD2. The V gene end was trimmed by 3 bases and the J gene end by 3 bases; junction bases not matched to a gene: 6. Germline V CDR1 and CDR2: SGHDT, YYEEEE. This CDR3 comprises 18 residues. The CDR3 region is CASSSGLAGGIDTGELFF. CDR3 nucleotides: TGTGCCAGCAGCTCGGGACTAGCGGGAGGTATAGACACCGGGGAGCTGTTTTTT.

The V gene is TRBV9, the J gene TRBJ2-1; 9 bases agree with TRBD2. Germline CDR1 is SGDLS and CDR2 is YYNGEE. The CDR3 contains 17 residues. V was pared by 4 bases and J by 3 bases, with 11 bases of the junction left unmatched. The CDR3, as DNA: TGTGCCAGCAGCTCTCACCCCAGGACTAGCGACTACAATGAGCAGTTCTTC. It is translated as CASSSHPRTSDYNEQFF.

The chain uses TRBV19 and TRBJ2-1; no firm D call. Trimming took 1 base from V and 6 from J, leaving 7 bases between them. Germline CDR1 is LNHDA and CDR2 is SQIVND (reference sequence). The CDR3 sequence is 13 residues long. This CDR3 reads CASSIVLANEQFF. The CDR3 nucleotides read TGTGCCAGTAGTATAGTGCTGGCCAATGAGCAGTTCTTC.

This sequence joins TRBV5-1 and TRBJ1-4, with unresolved D. CDR1 and CDR2 from the germline V gene are SGHRS and YFSETQ. V was pared by 0 bases and J by 1 base, with 7 bases between. The CDR3 extends over 15 amino acids. The CDR3 DNA follows: TGCGCCAGCAGCTTGGCCGGTATAACTAATGAAAAACTGTTTTTT. It codes for CASSLAGITNEKLFF.